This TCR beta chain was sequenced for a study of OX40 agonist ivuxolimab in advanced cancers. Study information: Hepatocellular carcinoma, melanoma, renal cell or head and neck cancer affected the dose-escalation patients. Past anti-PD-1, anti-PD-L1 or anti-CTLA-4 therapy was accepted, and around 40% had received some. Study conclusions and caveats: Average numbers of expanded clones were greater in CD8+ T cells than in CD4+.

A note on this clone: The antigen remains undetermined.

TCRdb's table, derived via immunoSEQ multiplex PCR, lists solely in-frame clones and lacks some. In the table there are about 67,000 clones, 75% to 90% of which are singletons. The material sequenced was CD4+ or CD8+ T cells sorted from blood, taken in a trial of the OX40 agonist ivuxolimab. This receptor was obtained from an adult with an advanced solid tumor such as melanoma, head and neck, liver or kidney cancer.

Here the CDR3 DNA reads TGTGCCAGCTCACTCACACCTGTGGTAACTAACTATGGCTACACCTTC. Amino acid sequence: CASSLTPVVTNYGYTF. The chain employs TRBV18 and TRBJ1-2; D not resolved. Between the trimmed V and J ends, which lost 4 bases and 0 bases, there was a span of 15 bases. CDR1 KGHSH and CDR2 LQKENI come from the germline V gene. The CDR3 totals 16 residues.